A single sample gave rise to the 20 T cell receptor beta chains below, sequenced in a study of T-cell memory formation after mild COVID-19. TCRdb re-analysed the 5' RACE reads in MiXCR, keeping a single row per CDR3 protein. Here the sample spans around 370,000 distinct CDR3 sequences, around 21% being singletons. Sample: PBMCs or a T cell subset sorted from them (not recorded which). These receptors were taken from an adult woman who had mild COVID-19 (a few samples of this study predate the infection). Cell type and time point are not known.

The chain has TRBV3-1 and TRBJ2-3; D remains unclear. The CDR3 sequence is 14 residues long. Germline values: CDR1 LGHDT, CDR2 YNNKEL (reference sequence). Trimming cost V 4 bases and J 4 bases, with 12 bases left between them. Here the CDR3 DNA reads TGTGCCAGCAGCCGCGACGCGATTGCAGATACGCAGTATTTT. Protein sequence: CASSRDAIADTQYF.

The chain recombines TRBV4-2 with TRBJ1-2, with TRBD1 matching 7 bases. The V gene end was trimmed by 4 bases and the J gene end by 8 bases; junction bases not matched to a gene: 13. The CDR3 extends over 15 amino acids. Germline V CDR1 and CDR2: LGHNA, YNFKEQ. The CDR3 region is CASSLGTDDFQGYTF. In DNA, the CDR3 is TGTGCCAGCAGCCTCGGGACAGACGATTTTCAAGGCTACACCTTC.

The chain links TRBV7-2 to TRBJ2-3; 7 bases are shared with TRBD2. Per the germline V gene, CDR1 is SGHTA and CDR2 is FQGNSA. V lost 4 bases to trimming and J lost 2 bases; unmatched junction nucleotides: 12. This CDR3 region has 17 residues. The CDR3 is CASSSRAAGVSTDTQYF. CDR3 DNA: TGTGCCAGCAGCTCGAGGGCGGCGGGAGTGTCCACAGATACGCAGTATTTT.

This clonotype came up many times. Germline and junction disagree at one end, which may indicate a read error. CDR3: CASSSGSIAGSRDTQYF. In DNA form, the CDR3 reads TGTGCCAGCAGCTCTGGATCTATAGCGGGAAGCAGAGATACGCAGTATTTT. The rearrangement links TRBV11-3 to TRBJ2-3; 8 nucleotides match TRBD2. Germline assignment: CDR1 SGHNT and CDR2 YENEEA. This CDR3 spans 17 amino acids.

CDR3: CASRSRASEKLFF. Written as DNA, the CDR3 is TGTGCCAGCAGAAGCCGGGCCTCCGAAAAACTGTTTTTT. The rearrangement joins TRBV7-6 to TRBJ1-4; D unclear. V gave up 6 bases and J gave up 8 bases, with 13 bases separating them. Germline CDR1 and CDR2: SGHVS and FNYEAQ. This CDR3 has 13 residues.

The rearrangement links TRBV3-1 to TRBJ1-2; D might be TRBD1 (6 bases). V lost 5 bases and J 5 bases, leaving 18 bases between the germline ends. The CDR3 spans 15 residues. CDR1 is LGHDT, CDR2 YNNKEL, per germline (reference sequence). The CDR3 here is CASSAQGFLNYGYTF. The CDR3 DNA reads as TGTGCCAGCAGCGCACAGGGATTTCTTAATTATGGCTACACCTTC. Looking up the rest from reference TRBV3-1 and TRBJ1-2 gives the full variable domain: DTAVSQTPKYLVTQMGNDKSIKCEQNLGHDTMYWYKQDSKKFLKIMFSYNNKELIINETVPNRFSPKSPDKAHLNLHINSLELGDSAVYFCASSAQGFLNYGYTFGSGTRLTVV.

Of note for this clonotype: The junction does not match germline at one end; this may be a read error. This chain links TRBV12-3 or TRBV12-4 with TRBJ2-5, with TRBD1 matching over 7 bases. This CDR3 has 15 amino acids. The CDR3: CDSSLLGGLQETQYF. DNA for the CDR3: TGTGACAGCAGTTTATTAGGGGGCCTCCAAGAGACCCAGTACTTC.

The chain couples TRBV27 to TRBJ2-1, with a possible D match to TRBD1 (6 bases). Germline loops: CDR1 MNHEY, CDR2 SMNVEV (reference sequence). Trimming removed 4 bases from V and 0 bases from J, with 13 bases in between. There are 16 residues in the CDR3. The DNA for the CDR3 is TGTGCCAGCAGTTACTTCAGGGGCAGCTCCTACAATGAGCAGTTCTTC. It encodes CASSYFRGSSYNEQFF.

This clonotype was seen a handful of times. J is TRBJ2-1 and V is TRBV12-3 or TRBV12-4; possibly TRBD2 for D (7 bases). V lost 10 bases and J lost 3, with 16 bases in between. The length of the CDR3 is 14 residues. The CDR3 region has the DNA TGTGCCACCGGGGTGGGGGGGCGCTACAATGAGCAGTTCTTC. Amino acids: CATGVGGRYNEQFF.

The chain joins TRBV19 to TRBJ2-6; D remains ambiguous. Per germline, CDR1 LNHDA and CDR2 SQIVND (reference sequence). V lost 4 bases and J 3 bases, leaving 10 bases between the germline ends. This CDR3 region has 15 residues. The CDR3 DNA sequence: TGTGCCAGTAGTACCACAGTTGGTGGGGCCAACGTCCTGACTTTC. Translated, it gives CASSTTVGGANVLTF.

There are a few counts of this clonotype. The genes are TRBV12-3 or TRBV12-4 and TRBJ1-5; no firm D call. V was pared by 3 bases and J by 5 bases, with 11 bases between. There are 14 residues in the CDR3. The CDR3 protein is CASSLSGPHQPQHF. DNA for the CDR3: TGTGCCAGCAGTTTGTCAGGACCTCATCAGCCCCAGCATTTT.

CDR3 protein: CASSPEGTTWLAGREQYF. CDR3 sequence (DNA): TGTGCCAGCAGCCCAGAAGGGACCACCTGGCTAGCGGGACGCGAGCAGTACTTC. The genes are TRBV5-6 and TRBJ2-7; 9 bases match TRBD2. Looked up from germline, CDR1 is SGHDT and CDR2 is YYEEEE. This CDR3 comprises 18 residues. V was pared by 4 bases and J by 6 bases, with 20 bases of the junction left unmatched. The full variable domain, completed using reference TRBV5-6 and TRBJ2-7, is DAGVTQSPTHLIKTRGQQVTLRCSPKSGHDTVSWYQQALGQGPQFIFQYYEEEERQRGNFPDRFSGHQFPNYSSELNVNALLLGDSALYLCASSPEGTTWLAGREQYFGPGTRLTVT.

The CDR3 is CSARGDRLNEKLFF. In DNA form, the CDR3 reads TGCAGTGCTAGAGGGGACAGGCTTAATGAAAAACTGTTTTTT. The V and J genes are TRBV20-1 and TRBJ1-4; the match to TRBD1 covers 8 bases. The germline V gene encodes CDR1 DFQATT and CDR2 SNEGSKA (reference sequence). After removal of 1 base from V and 4 bases from J, the junction contained 2 bases not matched to a gene. This CDR3 region has 14 residues.

V is TRBV4-1 and J is TRBJ2-3, with D possibly matching TRBD1 (6 bases). Germline V CDR1 and CDR2: MGHRA, YSYEKL. CDR3 length equals 16 residues. The V end was cut by 3 bases, the J end by 0 bases, with 13 bases between. CDR3 loop: CASSQTGILSTDTQYF. The CDR3 DNA follows: TGCGCCAGCAGCCAGACAGGCATTCTTAGCACAGATACGCAGTATTTT.

This clonotype was found a few times. The chain combines TRBV30 with TRBJ1-5, with D possibly being TRBD1 (5 bases). V shed 8 bases and J shed 2 bases, with 16 bases lying between them. This CDR3 is built from 14 residues. Germline CDR1 is GTSNPN and CDR2 is SVGIG (reference sequence). CDR3 residues: CAGTIGGGNQPQHF. Written as DNA, the CDR3 is TGTGCCGGGACGATCGGGGGAGGCAATCAGCCCCAGCATTTT.

This chain connects TRBV28 to TRBJ1-5, with D possibly TRBD1 on 6 matching bases. The CDR3 sequence is 15 residues long. Trimming removed 2 bases from V and 7 bases from J, with 15 bases in between. CDR1 is MDHEN, CDR2 SYDVKM, per germline. The CDR3 nucleotides are TGTGCCAGCAGTTTAGCAACCGGGACAAGCCAGCCCCAGCATTTT. Its protein product is CASSLATGTSQPQHF.

The V and J genes are TRBV15 and TRBJ2-7, with 8 bases matching TRBD1. Germline V gene sequence: CDR1 LNHNV, CDR2 YYDKDF (reference sequence). J was trimmed by 1 base and V by 8 bases; bases with no gene match: 10. The CDR3 length is 15 residues. CDR3 sequence: CATQVGTGVSYEQYF. The CDR3 bases are TGTGCCACCCAAGTAGGGACAGGTGTTTCCTACGAGCAGTACTTC.

The chain couples TRBV27 to TRBJ2-3, with TRBD1 matching over 7 bases. This CDR3 spans 16 amino acids. CDR1 MNHEY and CDR2 SMNVEV come from the germline V gene (reference sequence). Trimming removed 8 bases from V and 1 base from J; junction bases left unmatched: 12. CDR3 nucleotides: TGTGCCAGCGTCCCCTTCGGACAGGCCCGCACAGATACGCAGTATTTT. It encodes CASVPFGQARTDTQYF.

The chain couples TRBV27 to TRBJ1-1, with 8 bases that match TRBD1. There are 14 residues in the CDR3. Germline V gives CDR1 MNHEY, CDR2 SMNVEV (reference sequence). V shed 8 bases and J 7 bases; nucleotides not matched to a gene: 12. DNA of the CDR3: TGTGCCAGCTTTGGTAGGACAGGGTTCGATGAAGCTTTCTTT. Protein product: CASFGRTGFDEAFF.

This rearrangement joins TRBV7-8 to TRBJ1-1; D uncertain. CDR1 and CDR2 from the germline V gene are SGHVS and FQNEAQ. Trimming cost V 3 bases and J 0 bases, with 14 bases left between them. The CDR3 is 16 amino acids. CDR3 in amino acids: CASSFRTPGMNTEAFF. As DNA, the CDR3 is TGTGCCAGCAGCTTTAGAACCCCGGGGATGAACACTGAAGCTTTCTTT.